This T cell receptor (beta chain) came from a study of graft-versus-host responses after intestinal transplantation. Turning to the study itself: Every recipient underwent anti-thymocyte globulin induction, then tacrolimus and steroids for 3 to 4 years. Notes on the study in general: Early post-transplant HvG declines showed an association with peak circulating GvH clone levels. The marrow of recipients harbored GvH clones, and ileum or blood showed some of them first. Graft-donor T cell macrochimerism in patients accompanied high graft-versus-host to host-versus-graft clonal ratios in allografts.

As concerns this clone: What it binds is unknown.

Measured with immunoSEQ multiplex PCR; TCRdb has only the in-frame clones, and not every one. The sample contains roughly 110,000 clones, around 90% of which appear only once. The TCR comes from a human donor who was the organ donor for an intestinal transplant. The source was unstimulated CD4+ T cells sorted from spleen or lymph node cells, collected before transplant.

The CDR3 DNA is TGTGCCAGCAGCCGGGGTGGGCGGGAGGGGGGAGATACGCAGTATTTT. Translation gives CASSRGGREGGDTQYF. The chain combines TRBV9 with TRBJ2-3, with 9 bases aligning to TRBD2. The length of the CDR3 is 16 residues. V lost 4 bases, J lost 5 bases, and 11 bases stayed unmatched. CDR1 and CDR2 (germline): SGDLS, YYNGEE.